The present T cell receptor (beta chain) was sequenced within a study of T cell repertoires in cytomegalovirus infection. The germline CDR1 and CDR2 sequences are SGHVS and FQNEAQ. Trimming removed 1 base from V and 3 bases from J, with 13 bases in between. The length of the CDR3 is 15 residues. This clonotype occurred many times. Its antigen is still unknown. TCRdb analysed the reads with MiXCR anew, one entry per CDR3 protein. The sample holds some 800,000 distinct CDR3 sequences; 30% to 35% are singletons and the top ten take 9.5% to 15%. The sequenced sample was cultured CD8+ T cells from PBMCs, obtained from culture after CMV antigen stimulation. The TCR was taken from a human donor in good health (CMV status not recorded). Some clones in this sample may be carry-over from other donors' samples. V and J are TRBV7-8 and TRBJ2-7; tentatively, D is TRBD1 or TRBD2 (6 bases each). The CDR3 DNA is TGTGCCAGCAGCTTAGTTTCCGGGGGCCGCTACGAGCAGTACTTC. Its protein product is CASSLVSGGRYEQYF.